This entry features one TCR beta chain sequence. This clonotype was seen at least ten times. The target of this receptor is not known. No base-level quality is on record; no much larger clone is a single base apart. The sample belongs to a study of regulatory T cells in long-lasting Graves disease (dated by TCRdb to 2020 to 2023). About the study as a whole: Newly diagnosed Graves' disease patients had taken antithyroid drugs for less than 3 months. A total of around 35 samples were covered by TCR sequencing, comprising approximately 13 persistent and around 20 newly diagnosed Graves' disease patients. Patients with persistent Graves' disease were compared with patients with newly diagnosed Graves' disease using TCR sequencing and RNA sequencing of peripheral blood. The study was registered as a clinical trial and conducted in China. The research as a whole found: Sequencing and analysis were limited to the TCR beta chain. The small sample size was acknowledged by the authors as a limitation that may reduce accuracy. Persistent Graves' disease patients showed lower TCR Shannon entropy and fewer highly expanded clones than newly diagnosed patients, suggesting clonal expansion. Peripheral blood alone was examined, since thyroid tissue, which constituted the primary lesion, could not be accessed. Persistent disease showed preferential use of TRBV28, TRBJ1-2 and TRBJ2-5, whereas newly diagnosed disease favored TRBV20-1 and TRBJ2-1. A larger number of public clonotypes was shared among persistent patients (more than 2,500) than among newly diagnosed patients (around 880).

Libraries came from multiplex PCR. TCRdb shows the sequencer as Illumina HiSeq 4000. iRepertoire HTBI primers and Arm-PCR amplification of CDR3 regions were used to construct TCR beta libraries. PCR products were gel purified before sequencing. Per the original workflow: Gene usage analysis of CDR3 amino acid clonotypes relied on the approximately 60 TRBV and 13 to 15 TRBJ segments identified across samples. COPE and FqMerger were used to merge the filtered high-quality paired reads into contigs. BLAST was used to align contigs to IMGT TRBV, TRBD and TRBJ reference genes, with CDR3 defined following IMGT. Any clonotype with a frequency above 0.1% was counted as a highly expanded clone. Shannon entropy was used to measure repertoire diversity, and the Gini coefficient was used to measure V-J evenness. Public clonotypes were defined as clonotypes shared by more than one individual. The public sequencing data were trimmed at Q25 with fastp and processed into clonotypes with MiXCR by TCRdb, which kept only in-frame beta chains. Every distinct CDR3 protein forms one entry, paired with its most common genes and DNA. The V and J calls follow TCRdb's processing rather than the paper's. The sample table holds fewer than 450,000 distinct CDR3 sequences, of which roughly 15% were seen once. The biggest ten clones account for 7.8% of the sample.

Per the publication, the time point label means: newly diagnosed GD, antithyroid drugs for less than 3 months. RNA was extracted from PBMCs in TRIzol for both TCR sequencing and RNA sequencing. The diagnosis of Graves' disease followed American Thyroid Association guidelines. Patients were recruited from an endocrinology department in Xi'an, China. Each patient gave 9 to 10 milliliters of peripheral blood, collected in an EDTA anticoagulant tube. Ficoll Paque Plus density gradient separation was used to isolate PBMCs, and no further T cell sorting was performed. RNA quality was checked with an Agilent 2100 Bioanalyzer and agarose gel, and concentration with a NanoDrop 2000. The CDR3 covers 13 residues, taking in both the cysteine and the phenylalanine. Only the CDR3 DNA stays, 39 bases, in frame from base 1. V drops 2 bases and J drops 8 bases, leaving 12 bases in between. CDR1 and CDR2, per the germline V gene (reference sequence), are MNHEY and SMNVEV.

A further study also used this sample, focusing on T cells in Graves' hyperthyroidism and ophthalmopathy. The second publication reports: Graves' hyperthyroidism was defined as stable when no progression to ophthalmopathy occurred over 18 months of follow-up. Hyperthyroidism patients were aged 18 to 65 years and newly diagnosed, with disease duration of less than 2 months. The study excluded patients with uncontrolled infections, other autoimmune diseases, pregnancy or lactation. Diagnoses relied on clinical symptoms, serum thyroxine and TRAb, thyroid ultrasound and orbital computed tomography. The first round of RT-PCR for the TCR CDR3 was performed with the HTBI primer set and the Qiagen OneStep RT-PCR kit. Blood samples also contained most of the expanded thyroid clonotypes (frequency above 0.001), which suggests that blood repertoires may reflect thyroid immune responses. In cross-validation, a model built on a 13 V-J signature told ophthalmopathy apart from stable hyperthyroidism with roughly 87% sensitivity and about 81% specificity, and in testing the same model reached 80%/75%. In validation, the model predicted progression to ophthalmopathy a median of about 5.9 months before onset, with approximately 68% sensitivity and about 75% specificity. TCR V-J signatures able to tell the groups apart were searched for in a discovery cohort of about a hundred patients, of whom roughly 42 had Graves' ophthalmopathy and roughly 59 had stable Graves' hyperthyroidism. Prospective prediction of ophthalmopathy was tested in an independent validation cohort consisting of fewer than 20 hyperthyroidism patients and some 15 patients who later progressed to ophthalmopathy. For training and testing, the 80 to 100 patients in the discovery cohort were randomly divided in a 7:3 ratio. In about six Graves' hyperthyroidism patients, the study also compared T-cell repertoires from thyroid tissue with T-cell repertoires from blood. After blood sampling, hyperthyroidism patients were treated with methimazole at a starting dose of 30 mg daily, and ophthalmopathy patients were treated with high-dose intravenous methylprednisolone. A second multiplex PCR round built the libraries, followed by size selection and purification. Sequencing of the libraries was done on an Illumina HiSeq2000 using paired-end 100 bp reads. SOAPnuke was used to process the raw data, with reads discarded if the reads contained adapters or uncalled bases, had a mean Phred below 15, or lacked an exact constant-primer or identifier match. COPE v1.2.5 was used to merge high-quality paired reads, and clonotypes were defined as unique nucleotide sequences. Clonotypes were aligned to IMGT TRBV, TRBD and TRBJ reference segments using MiTCR v1.1. Only V-J combinations with frequency above 0.0001, covering 99.2% of repertoires, were analysed. The TCS score was defined as F50 (clonal expansion) divided by E x V (chaos), with BLOSUM62-based TCRdist calculated between CDR3 peptides within each V-J. Welch's t-statistics and random forest reduced around 520 V-J features to 13, which were used in a naive Bayes classifier (R e1071). Sample size was not statistically predetermined, and investigators were not blinded to group allocation. The paper reports TCR Vbeta CDR3 sequencing of approximately 130 peripheral blood samples: 43 ophthalmopathy, under 85 hyperthyroidism and about 17 progressor patients.

Sequenced here: peripheral blood mononuclear cells (PBMCs), sampled at new diagnosis, from a patient treated with antithyroid drugs. The clonotype was recovered from a woman in her thirties or forties with Graves disease. Donor details come from another sample of the same person, matched by shared clones. The sequence is built from TRBV27 and TRBJ1-1; the D segment could be TRBD1, given 5 matching bases. The nucleotide sequence is given as TGTGCCAGCAGTTTACTTGGGACGGCCGAAGCTTTCTTT. The resulting protein is CASSLLGTAEAFF.